This passage covers 13 T cell receptor beta chains from one sample sequenced in a study of OX40 agonist ivuxolimab in advanced cancers. The protocol was immunoSEQ multiplex PCR, while the TCRdb copy is restricted to in-frame clones and leaves out a portion. Seen here are some 80,000 clones, about 91% observed once, and the top ten hold 0.3% to 0.45%. Here the sequenced sample was CD4+ or CD8+ T cells sorted from blood, taken in a trial of the OX40 agonist ivuxolimab. The origin of the receptors is an adult with an advanced solid tumor such as melanoma, head and neck, liver or kidney cancer.

The chain combines TRBV5-1 with TRBJ1-2; D gene unclear. V shed 0 bases and J shed 6 bases, with 6 bases lying between them. This CDR3 is built from 12 residues. Germline V gene data show CDR1 as SGHRS and CDR2 as YFSETQ. The DNA of the CDR3 is TGCGCCAGCAGCTTGGGGGTTGATGGCTACACCTTC. Its translation is CASSLGVDGYTF.

The chain has TRBV21-1 and TRBJ2-7; no DNA check was done on the table's D call, TRBD1. TRBV21-1 is reported as a pseudogene. The CDR3 extends over 15 amino acids. The CDR3 DNA reads as TGTGCCAGCAGCAAAAGAGACAGGGGCCCTGGCGAGCAGTACTTC. Protein sequence: CASSKRDRGPGEQYF.

V and J are TRBV5-1 and TRBJ1-6, with 8 bases fitting TRBD1. V trimming: 4 bases; J trimming: 7 bases; junction bases outside the gene matches: 4. This CDR3 region has 14 residues. Germline V lookup: CDR1 SGHRS, CDR2 YFSETQ. The CDR3 coding sequence is TGCGCCAGCAGCACGGACAGGGAGAATTCACCCCTCCACTTT. Protein sequence: CASSTDRENSPLHF.

This sequence joins TRBV19 and TRBJ1-5; 11 bases fit TRBD1. CDR3 size: 14 residues. After removal of 6 bases from V and 5 bases from J, the junction contained 3 bases not matched to a gene. Germline V lookup: CDR1 LNHDA, CDR2 SQIVND (reference sequence). The CDR3 loop is CASSGTGGYQPQHF. The CDR3 coding sequence is TGTGCCAGTAGCGGGACAGGGGGTTATCAGCCCCAGCATTTT.

The chain carries TRBV19 and TRBJ2-7, with 10 bases that match TRBD2. Germline values: CDR1 LNHDA, CDR2 SQIVND (reference sequence). The CDR3 loop spans 16 amino acids. The trim removed 5 bases at V and 4 bases at J, leaving 11 bases unmatched. In DNA form, the CDR3 reads TGTGCCAGTAGTCCAGTACGTCTAGCGGGAGTTTACGAGCAGTACTTC. Protein: CASSPVRLAGVYEQYF. The variable domain in full, completed from reference TRBV19 and TRBJ2-7, reads DGGITQSPKYLFRKEGQNVTLSCEQNLNHDAMYWYRQDPGQGLRLIYYSQIVNDFQKGDIAEGYSVSREKKESFPLTVTSAQKNPTAFYLCASSPVRLAGVYEQYFGPGTRLTVT.

The J gene is TRBJ2-7, the V gene TRBV6-1, with 8 bases matching TRBD1. Germline-derived CDR1 and CDR2 are MNHNS and SASEGT. Unmatched junction bases numbered 8, after V lost 6 bases and J lost 7 bases. This CDR3 has 13 amino acids. Here the CDR3 reads CASRGTGTDEQYF. CDR3 DNA: TGTGCCAGCAGAGGGACAGGTACCGATGAGCAGTACTTC.

This chain joins TRBV7-9 and TRBJ2-3; 7 bases map to TRBD2. Germline CDR1 SEHNR, CDR2 FQNEAQ (reference sequence). J lost 8 bases, V lost 3 bases, and 8 bases had no gene match. This CDR3 spans 14 amino acids. This CDR3 is CASSLTGGSGTQYF. The CDR3 region has the DNA TGTGCCAGCAGCTTGACCGGGGGGTCGGGTACGCAGTATTTT.

The J gene is TRBJ2-5, the V gene TRBV5-4; D unclear. The ends were cut back, 0 bases at V and 1 base at J, with 7 bases in the middle. This CDR3 region has 14 residues. CDR1 is SGHNT, CDR2 YYREEE, per germline (reference sequence). The CDR3 protein is CASSLVLGQETQYF. The CDR3 DNA sequence: TGTGCCAGCAGCTTGGTCCTAGGCCAAGAGACCCAGTACTTC.

This chain uses TRBV7-9 with TRBJ2-5; 7 bases agree with TRBD2. V dropped 3 bases and J dropped 4; count of bases not matched to a gene: 20. This CDR3 has 19 residues. Germline lookup yields CDR1 SEHNR and CDR2 FQNEAQ (reference sequence). CDR3 coding DNA: TGTGCCAGCAGCTTCTCGGTTATGGCTAGCGGTTTCCACGGAGAGACCCAGTACTTC. The encoded protein is CASSFSVMASGFHGETQYF.

This sequence joins TRBV11-3 and TRBJ2-7, with D unresolved. CDR1 and CDR2 (germline): SGHNT, YENEEA. This CDR3 contains 13 residues. With 5 bases removed from V and 6 bases from J, the gap between germline ends came to 14 bases. For the CDR3, the DNA is TGTGCCAGCAGCCCTCGGAGTTTGGGCGAGCAGTACTTC. Protein product: CASSPRSLGEQYF. Combining the CDR3 with reference TRBV11-3 and TRBJ2-7 gives the whole variable domain EAGVVQSPRYKIIEKKQPVAFWCNPISGHNTLYWYLQNLGQGPELLIRYENEEAVDDSQLPKDRFSAERLKGVDSTLKIQPAELGDSAVYLCASSPRSLGEQYFGPGTRLTVT.

The J gene is TRBJ2-1, the V gene TRBV19, with 8 bases identical to TRBD1. Germline trimming cut 2 bases from V and 2 bases from J; bases unmatched to any gene: 8. The CDR3 covers 17 residues. Germline V gene lookup returns CDR1 LNHDA and CDR2 SQIVND (reference sequence). CDR3 sequence (DNA): TGTGCCAGTAGTATAAATGGACAGGGATCCCCCTACAATGAGCAGTTCTTC. Its protein product is CASSINGQGSPYNEQFF.

This clone appeared a single time. Additional DNA sequences in this sample encode the identical CDR3. This rearrangement joins TRBV7-9 to TRBJ1-2; 11 bases fit TRBD1. V lost 5 bases to trimming and J lost 6 bases; unmatched junction nucleotides: 11. The CDR3 is 16 amino acids. In germline, CDR1 is SEHNR, CDR2 FQNEAQ (reference sequence). The CDR3 loop reads CASSPGDRGFRDGYTF. DNA of the CDR3: TGTGCCAGCAGCCCCGGGGACAGGGGGTTCCGAGATGGCTACACCTTC.

By sample fraction, this clone is medium-sized. The chain is built from TRBV30 and TRBJ1-2; 7 nucleotides align to TRBD1. J gave up 3 bases and V 0 bases, and 4 bases lay outside the gene matches. Germline CDR1 GTSNPN, CDR2 SVGIG (reference sequence). CDR3 size: 14 residues. The CDR3 loop is CAWSVEGAYYGYTF. The CDR3 nucleotides are TGTGCCTGGAGTGTTGAGGGGGCTTACTATGGCTACACCTTC. Drawing the rest from reference TRBV30 and TRBJ1-2, the complete variable domain is SQTIHQWPATLVQPVGSPLSLECTVEGTSNPNLYWYRQAAGRGLQLLFYSVGIGQISSEVPQNLSASRPQDRQFILSSKKLLLSDSGFYLCAWSVEGAYYGYTFGSGTRLTVV.